Described below is a single T cell receptor (beta chain) sequence and its context. The CDR3 is 16 residues long. Germline V gives CDR1 SGDLS, CDR2 YYNGEE. V gave up 2 bases and J gave up 7 bases; unmatched junction bases: 10. This sample stems from a study of blood T cell repertoires in COVID-19. Study details: Sample material is recorded as cDNA or gDNA derived from T cells, B-cell-depleted T cells, or PBMCs.

The assay was immunoSEQ multiplex PCR, and TCRdb's table has in-frame clones only and misses some. The sample holds a few hundred thousand clones; 85% to 90% are singletons and the top ten take 1.2%. The rearrangement joins TRBV9 to TRBJ1-4; 8 nucleotides agree with TRBD1. The sequence was obtained from a woman aged 18-29 years who had recovered from COVID-19. Input material: PBMCs or T cells enriched from blood (not recorded which). The CDR3 bases are TGTGCCAGCAGCGTCAGGGGGCAAGGTATTGGTGAAAAACTGTTTTTT. This encodes CASSVRGQGIGEKLFF.